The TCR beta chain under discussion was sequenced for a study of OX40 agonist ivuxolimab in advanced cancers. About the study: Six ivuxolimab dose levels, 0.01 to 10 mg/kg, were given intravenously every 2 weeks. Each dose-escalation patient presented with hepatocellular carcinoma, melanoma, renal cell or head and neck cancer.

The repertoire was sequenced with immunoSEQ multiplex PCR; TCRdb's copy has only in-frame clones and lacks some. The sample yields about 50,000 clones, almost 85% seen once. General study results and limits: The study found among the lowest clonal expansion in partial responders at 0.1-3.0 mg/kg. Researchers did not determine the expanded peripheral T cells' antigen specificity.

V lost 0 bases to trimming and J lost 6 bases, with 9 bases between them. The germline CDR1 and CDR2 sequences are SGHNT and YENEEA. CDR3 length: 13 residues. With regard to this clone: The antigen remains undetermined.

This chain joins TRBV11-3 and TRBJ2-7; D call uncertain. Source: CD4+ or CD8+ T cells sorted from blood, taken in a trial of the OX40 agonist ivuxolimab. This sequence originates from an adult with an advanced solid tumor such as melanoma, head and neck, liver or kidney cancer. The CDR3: CASSLDSRTEQYF. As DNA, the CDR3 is TGTGCCAGCAGCTTAGATTCCCGAACCGAGCAGTACTTC. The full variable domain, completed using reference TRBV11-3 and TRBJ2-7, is EAGVVQSPRYKIIEKKQPVAFWCNPISGHNTLYWYLQNLGQGPELLIRYENEEAVDDSQLPKDRFSAERLKGVDSTLKIQPAELGDSAVYLCASSLDSRTEQYFGPGTRLTVT.